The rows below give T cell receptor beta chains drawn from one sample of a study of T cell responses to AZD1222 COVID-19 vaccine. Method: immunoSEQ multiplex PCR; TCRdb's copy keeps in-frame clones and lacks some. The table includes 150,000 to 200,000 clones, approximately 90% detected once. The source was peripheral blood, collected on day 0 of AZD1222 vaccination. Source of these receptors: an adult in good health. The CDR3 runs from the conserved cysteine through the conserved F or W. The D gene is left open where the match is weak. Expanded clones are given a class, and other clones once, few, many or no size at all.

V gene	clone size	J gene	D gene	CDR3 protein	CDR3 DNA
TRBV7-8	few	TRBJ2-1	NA	CASSLLDSYNEQFF	TGTGCCAGCAGCTTACTAGACTCCTACAATGAGCAGTTCTTC
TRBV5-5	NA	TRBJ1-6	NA	CASSLWGNNSPLHF	TGTGCCAGCAGCTTGTGGGGGAATAATTCACCCCTCCACTTT
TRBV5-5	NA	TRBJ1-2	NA	CASSLAGTATNYGYTF	TGTGCCAGCAGCTTGGCCGGGACGGCTACTAACTATGGCTACACCTTC
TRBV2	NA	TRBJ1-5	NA	CASSENSNQPQHF	TGTGCCAGCAGTGAAAATAGCAATCAGCCCCAGCATTTT
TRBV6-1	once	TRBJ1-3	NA	CASSEGRSGNTIYF	TGTGCCAGCAGTGAAGGACGGTCTGGAAACACCATATATTTT
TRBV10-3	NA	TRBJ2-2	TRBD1	CATRPAGGSGELFF	TGTGCCACCCGCCCTGCAGGGGGTTCCGGGGAGCTGTTTTTT
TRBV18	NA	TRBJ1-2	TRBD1	CASSHRDRGYGYTF	TGTGCCAGCTCACACCGGGACAGGGGCTATGGCTACACCTTC
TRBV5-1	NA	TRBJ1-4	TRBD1	CASSLGQTGGAANEKLFF	TGCGCCAGCAGCTTGGGCCAAACAGGGGGCGCGGCTAATGAAAAACTGTTTTTT
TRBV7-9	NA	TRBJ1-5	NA	CASSHTGYGQPQHF	TGTGCCAGCAGCCATACAGGTTATGGGCAGCCCCAGCATTTT
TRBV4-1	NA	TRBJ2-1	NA	CASSQDFIEQFF	TGCGCCAGCAGCCAAGATTTCATTGAGCAGTTCTTC
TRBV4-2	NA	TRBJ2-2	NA	CASSQEERAGAGELFF	TGTGCCAGCAGCCAAGAGGAGCGGGCAGGTGCCGGGGAGCTGTTTTTT
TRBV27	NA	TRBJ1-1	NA	CASSLSGDTEAFF	TGTGCCAGCAGTTTATCGGGAGACACTGAAGCTTTCTTT
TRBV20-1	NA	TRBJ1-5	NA	CSASKNSNQPQHF	TGCAGTGCTAGTAAGAATAGCAATCAGCCCCAGCATTTT
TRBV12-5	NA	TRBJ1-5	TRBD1	CASAPNLKGQISNQPQHF	TGTGCTAGTGCCCCGAATCTCAAGGGACAGATCTCCAATCAGCCCCAGCATTTT
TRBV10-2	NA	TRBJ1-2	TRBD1	CASDHRGDGYTF	TGCGCCAGCGATCACAGGGGGGATGGCTACACCTTC
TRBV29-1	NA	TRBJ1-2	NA	CSVARRGAAGGYTF	TGCAGCGTCGCTAGACGAGGGGCTGCTGGTGGCTACACCTTC